The 18 T cell receptor beta chains listed next were all sequenced from one sample in a study of T cells in Graves' hyperthyroidism and ophthalmopathy. RNA transcripts provided the source from which TCR beta CDR3 regions were amplified. Carried out on the TCR CDR3, a first-round RT-PCR used the HTBI primer set. TCRdb redid the calling of the multiplex PCR reads with MiXCR, one entry per CDR3 protein. The sample has 300,000 to 400,000 distinct CDR3 sequences; approximately 18% are singletons. The sample was blood. The source is a man in his late teens or twenties with Graves' ophthalmopathy.

This chain links TRBV28 with TRBJ1-1; D is unclear. CDR1 and CDR2 (germline): MDHEN, SYDVKM. V was cut by 6 bases and J by 12 bases, with 20 bases left in between. There are 13 residues in the CDR3. The CDR3 DNA follows: TGTGCCAGCAGACCCCGGTCCCGGACGGTCTCTTTCTTT. It codes for CASRPRSRTVSFF.

With respect to this clonotype: Given a much more abundant clone one base away, this may be a read error. V and J are TRBV20-1 and TRBJ2-5; 8 nucleotides match TRBD1. J was trimmed by 5 bases and V by 8 bases; bases with no gene match: 7. CDR1 is DFQATT, CDR2 SNEGSKA, per germline (reference sequence). The CDR3 has 12 residues. In DNA form, the CDR3 reads TGCAGTACTTGGACAGGGTTTGAGACCCAGTACTTC. This encodes CSTWTGFETQYF.

The chain combines TRBV10-3 with TRBJ1-4; 7 positions match TRBD1. Trimming cost V 6 bases and J 6 bases; bases outside gene matches: 10. The CDR3 has 15 amino acids. Per the germline V gene, CDR1 is ENHRY and CDR2 is SYGVKD. The CDR3 sequence is CAISDQDRADEKLFF. Here the CDR3 DNA reads TGTGCCATCAGCGACCAAGACAGGGCCGATGAAAAACTGTTTTTT.

This clonotype was detected a few times. The chain recombines TRBV12-3 or TRBV12-4 with TRBJ1-3; TRBD1 agrees at 8 bases. The J segment lost 4 bases and the V segment lost 3 bases, leaving 5 bases of the junction unmatched. The CDR3 has 15 amino acids. CDR3 nucleotides: TGTGCCAGCAGTTTCTCCGGGACAGGCGGAAACACCATATATTTT. Translating it yields CASSFSGTGGNTIYF.

This clonotype was seen at least ten times. J is TRBJ1-2 and V is TRBV24-1; maybe TRBD1 (5 bases). This CDR3 has 15 residues. CDR1 is KGHDR and CDR2 is SFDVKD in the germline V gene. V lost 2 bases and J lost 2, with 11 bases in between. Written as DNA, the CDR3 is TGTGCCACCAGTGATTCGGGACGGGGGAACTATGGCTACACCTTC. Translation: CATSDSGRGNYGYTF.

The table lists this clonotype with a few counts. CDR3 loop: CASSLNRAGNTIYF. CDR3 bases: TGTGCCAGCAGCTTAAACAGGGCTGGAAACACCATATATTTT. V gene TRBV7-2 combines with J gene TRBJ1-3; tentatively, D is TRBD1 (6 bases). Germline V gives CDR1 SGHTA, CDR2 FQGNSA. Trimming stripped 2 bases from V and 2 bases from J, with 7 bases between. This CDR3 has 14 amino acids.

The J gene is TRBJ2-1, the V gene TRBV5-1; the D gene is possibly TRBD1 (5 bases). The CDR3 is 16 residues long. With 3 bases removed from V and 3 bases from J, the gap between germline ends came to 16 bases. CDR1 is SGHRS, CDR2 YFSETQ, per germline. CDR3 in amino acids: CASSWMGWQGYNEQFF. The DNA for the CDR3 is TGCGCCAGCAGCTGGATGGGGTGGCAGGGCTACAATGAGCAGTTCTTC.

The rearrangement links TRBV29-1 to TRBJ1-2; no clear D gene. Trimming stripped 5 bases from V and 0 bases from J, with 7 bases between. The CDR3 has 12 residues. Germline V lookup: CDR1 SQVTM, CDR2 ANQGSEA. CDR3 bases: TGCAGCGTTTTATCTGCTAACTATGGCTACACCTTC. This sequence encodes CSVLSANYGYTF.

This rearrangement joins TRBV5-1 to TRBJ2-3, with 11 bases lining up with TRBD2. The CDR3 covers 16 residues. V was clipped by 4 bases and J by 2 bases; unmatched bases: 6. Germline CDR1 is SGHRS and CDR2 is YFSETQ. The CDR3 DNA sequence: TGCGCCAGCAGCCCGACTAGCGGGGCAACCACAGATACGCAGTATTTT. Its translation: CASSPTSGATTDTQYF.

The V gene is TRBV9, the J gene TRBJ2-5; tentatively, D is TRBD1 or TRBD2 (5 bases each). Germline CDR1 is SGDLS and CDR2 is YYNGEE. CDR3 length: 17 amino acids. V shed 1 base and J shed 4 bases, with 20 bases lying between them. The CDR3 protein is CASSVSGPLLRGETQYF. As DNA, the CDR3 is TGTGCCAGCAGCGTATCGGGACCCCTCCTCAGAGGAGAGACCCAGTACTTC. The full variable domain, its missing parts supplied by reference TRBV9 and TRBJ2-5, is DSGVTQTPKHLITATGQRVTLRCSPRSGDLSVYWYQQSLDQGLQFLIQYYNGEERAKGNILERFSAQQFPDLHSELNLSSLELGDSALYFCASSVSGPLLRGETQYFGPGTRLLVL.

This clonotype was seen a few times. This chain connects TRBV28 to TRBJ1-6, with D perhaps TRBD1 (6 bases). CDR3 length: 13 residues. The V gene lost 5 bases and the J gene lost 10 bases, with 12 bases spanning the gap. CDR1 MDHEN and CDR2 SYDVKM come from the germline V gene. CDR3 nucleotide sequence: TGTGCCAGCAGTGCCACAGGGAGATCACCCCTCCACTTT. This sequence encodes CASSATGRSPLHF.

In this sample, this clonotype turned up many times. The chain uses TRBV11-2 and TRBJ1-4; D is ambiguous. Germline V lookup: CDR1 SGHAT, CDR2 FQNNGV. The V end lost 1 base, the J end lost 0 bases, and 9 bases lay between the germline ends. The CDR3 contains 16 residues. The CDR3 loop is CASSLGRVATNEKLFF. The CDR3 DNA sequence: TGTGCCAGCAGCTTAGGTCGGGTTGCAACTAATGAAAAACTGTTTTTT.

This chain joins TRBV5-1 and TRBJ2-3; 11 bases are shared with TRBD1. J gave up 4 bases and V 3 bases, and 7 bases lay outside the gene matches. Germline V lookup: CDR1 SGHRS, CDR2 YFSETQ. The CDR3 is 16 amino acids. This chain's CDR3 is CASSSGQGARADTQYF. The CDR3, as DNA: TGCGCCAGCAGCTCAGGACAGGGGGCGAGGGCAGATACGCAGTATTTT.

Ten or more counts support this clonotype. V usage is TRBV3-1 and J usage is TRBJ2-7; 7 bases are a match to TRBD1. V trimming: 5 bases; J trimming: 3 bases; junction bases outside the gene matches: 4. Germline CDR1 and CDR2: LGHDT and YNNKEL (reference sequence). The CDR3 totals 13 residues. The CDR3 region has the DNA TGTGCCAGCAGCAAGGGGACAGTCTACGAGCAGTACTTC. Protein product: CASSKGTVYEQYF.

This sequence joins TRBV20-1 and TRBJ2-1; D possibly corresponds to TRBD2 (7 bases). Per germline, CDR1 DFQATT and CDR2 SNEGSKA (reference sequence). CDR3 length: 18 amino acids. V was shortened by 0 bases and J by 8 bases, with 26 bases between the two germline ends. CDR3 sequence (DNA): TGCAGTGCTAGAGATCCCCTAGGGGGGGGGACCAGGAGCTATGAGCAGTTCTTC. This translates into CSARDPLGGGTRSYEQFF.

The table lists this clonotype with a count of one. The chain uses TRBV9 and TRBJ2-5, with 10 bases aligning to TRBD2. The germline V gene has CDR1 SGDLS and CDR2 YYNGEE. Trimming took 0 bases from V and 1 from J; bases not matched to a gene: 18. The length of the CDR3 is 21 residues. The CDR3 region is CASSVVGSCPGLAEPQETQYF. CDR3 coding DNA: TGTGCCAGCAGCGTAGTGGGGTCCTGCCCTGGACTAGCGGAGCCCCAAGAGACCCAGTACTTC. The full variable domain, completed using reference TRBV9 and TRBJ2-5, is DSGVTQTPKHLITATGQRVTLRCSPRSGDLSVYWYQQSLDQGLQFLIQYYNGEERAKGNILERFSAQQFPDLHSELNLSSLELGDSALYFCASSVVGSCPGLAEPQETQYFGPGTRLLVL.

This clonotype was seen a few times. This chain links TRBV29-1 with TRBJ1-2, with D possibly matching TRBD1 (6 bases). Germline CDR1 and CDR2: SQVTM and ANQGSEA. With 6 bases removed from V and 3 bases from J, the gap between germline ends came to 17 bases. This CDR3 has 14 residues. The CDR3 sequence: CSVGGGAEHYGYTF. The CDR3 DNA is TGCAGCGTCGGGGGGGGCGCGGAGCACTATGGCTACACCTTC.

In its sample, this clonotype was seen many times. This sequence joins TRBV7-3 and TRBJ2-3, with 8 nucleotides matching TRBD2. The CDR3 runs to 14 residues. CDR1 is SGHTA and CDR2 is FQGTGA in the germline V gene. Germline trimming cut 4 bases from V and 5 bases from J; bases unmatched to any gene: 5. CDR3 nucleotide sequence: TGTGCCAGCAGCTACGGGGGGGGAGGAGATACGCAGTATTTT. Residues: CASSYGGGGDTQYF.